This TCR beta chain was identified during a study of blood T cell repertoires in COVID-19. Per the authors' pipeline: Counts of nucleated cells, estimated from reference gene primer amplification, were obtained. Sequenced by immunoSEQ multiplex PCR; TCRdb stores in-frame clones only, minus some. V and J calls and clone size come straight from that table; D and trimming were deduced from the DNA. The sample has 40,000 or so clones, approximately 85% seen once. This CDR3 has 14 residues. V was clipped by 1 base and J by 7 bases, with 10 bases between them. Germline values: CDR1 SGHAT, CDR2 FQDESV (reference sequence).

The clonotype originates from a human donor in a cohort sampled during active COVID-19. Sequencing used peripheral blood. This chain uses TRBV11-1 with TRBJ1-4; D remains ambiguous. The CDR3 nucleotides read TGTGCCAGCAGCTTAGAACAGACGGCTGAAAAACTGTTTTTT. Translating gives CASSLEQTAEKLFF.